These T cell receptor beta chains were read from a single sample in a study of shared clonotypes between healthy human individuals. Produced via immunoSEQ multiplex PCR; TCRdb's table is partial and in-frame only. This repertoire shows about 2.3 million clones, 80% to 95% found once; its top ten account for about 0.39%. The sequenced sample consisted of naive CD4+ T cells from PBMCs. The source is a young man in good health. Some clones in this sample may be carry-over from other donors' samples. CDR3s include the opening cysteine and the closing phenylalanine or tryptophan. The order of the fields is CDR3 protein, CDR3 DNA, D gene, CDR3 length, J gene, clone size, V gene. The D gene is left open where the match is weak. Not every row has a clone size; where given, it reads once, few, many or a size class.

CDR3aa: CAISPGRDSYEQYF; CDR3nt: TGTGCCATCAGCCCTGGACGGGACTCCTACGAGCAGTACTTC; d_gene: NA; len: 14; j_gene: TRBJ2-7; abundance: NA; v_gene: TRBV10-3
CDR3aa: CASSPPGRWETQYF; CDR3nt: TGCGCCAGCAGCCCTCCGGGGAGGTGGGAGACCCAGTACTTC; d_gene: NA; len: 14; j_gene: TRBJ2-5; abundance: NA; v_gene: TRBV5-1
CDR3aa: CSVQTVTDTQYF; CDR3nt: TGCAGCGTACAGACAGTCACAGATACGCAGTATTTT; d_gene: NA; len: 12; j_gene: TRBJ2-3; abundance: NA; v_gene: TRBV29-1
CDR3aa: CASSPRGGRGYEKLFF; CDR3nt: TGTGCCAGCAGCCCCCGAGGTGGACGGGGATACGAAAAACTGTTTTTT; d_gene: NA; len: 16; j_gene: TRBJ1-4; abundance: NA; v_gene: TRBV7-9
CDR3aa: CASSLTPSGSYNEQFF; CDR3nt: TGTGCCAGCAGCTTAACGCCCAGCGGTTCCTACAATGAGCAGTTCTTC; d_gene: NA; len: 16; j_gene: TRBJ2-1; abundance: NA; v_gene: TRBV7-3
CDR3aa: CASSWTGTSEKLFF; CDR3nt: TGTGCCAGCAGCTGGACCGGGACATCTGAAAAACTGTTTTTT; d_gene: NA; len: 14; j_gene: TRBJ1-4; abundance: NA; v_gene: TRBV5-5
CDR3aa: CASSLRGRQGLDGYTF; CDR3nt: TGTGCCAGCAGTTTAAGGGGGAGACAGGGGTTGGATGGCTACACCTTC; d_gene: TRBD1; len: 16; j_gene: TRBJ1-2; abundance: NA; v_gene: TRBV28
CDR3aa: CASSPPTGSYTGELFF; CDR3nt: TGCGCCAGCAGCCCTCCGACAGGGTCATACACCGGGGAGCTGTTTTTT; d_gene: TRBD1; len: 16; j_gene: TRBJ2-2; abundance: NA; v_gene: TRBV5-1
CDR3aa: CASSTRGPRDEKLFF; CDR3nt: TGTGCCAGCAGTACAAGGGGGCCGAGGGATGAAAAACTGTTTTTT; d_gene: TRBD1; len: 15; j_gene: TRBJ1-4; abundance: once; v_gene: TRBV6-5
CDR3aa: CASRTGNTEAFF; CDR3nt: TGTGCCAGCCGGACAGGGAACACTGAAGCTTTCTTT; d_gene: TRBD1; len: 12; j_gene: TRBJ1-1; abundance: NA; v_gene: TRBV6-6
CDR3aa: CASSYRGKNIQYF; CDR3nt: TGTGCCAGCAGCTACAGGGGTAAAAACATTCAGTACTTC; d_gene: TRBD1; len: 13; j_gene: TRBJ2-4; abundance: NA; v_gene: TRBV7-8
CDR3aa: CASRRGQANYGYTF; CDR3nt: TGTGCCAGTAGAAGGGGACAGGCAAACTATGGCTACACCTTC; d_gene: TRBD1; len: 14; j_gene: TRBJ1-2; abundance: NA; v_gene: TRBV19
CDR3aa: CATSRDRALAGAMYSYEQYF; CDR3nt: TGTGCCACCAGCAGAGATAGGGCGCTAGCGGGTGCCATGTACTCCTACGAGCAGTACTTC; d_gene: TRBD2; len: 20; j_gene: TRBJ2-7; abundance: NA; v_gene: TRBV15
CDR3aa: CASSSYGVFRGANEKLFF; CDR3nt: TGTGCCAGCAGCTCCTATGGAGTCTTCAGGGGGGCTAATGAAAAACTGTTTTTT; d_gene: TRBD1; len: 18; j_gene: TRBJ1-4; abundance: once; v_gene: TRBV7-3
CDR3aa: CASSPTGLFNQPQHF; CDR3nt: TGTGCCAGCAGTCCTACAGGGTTATTCAATCAGCCCCAGCATTTT; d_gene: NA; len: 15; j_gene: TRBJ1-5; abundance: NA; v_gene: TRBV27
CDR3aa: CASSPQGGPGKLFF; CDR3nt: TGTGCCAGTAGTCCACAGGGGGGCCCTGGAAAACTGTTTTTT; d_gene: TRBD1; len: 14; j_gene: TRBJ1-4; abundance: once; v_gene: TRBV19
CDR3aa: CASTLSADTQYF; CDR3nt: TGTGCCAGCACTCTTTCGGCAGATACGCAGTATTTT; d_gene: NA; len: 12; j_gene: TRBJ2-3; abundance: NA; v_gene: TRBV2
CDR3aa: CASSLEGQLRETQYF; CDR3nt: TGTGCCAGCAGCTTAGAGGGCCAACTGAGGGAGACCCAGTACTTC; d_gene: NA; len: 15; j_gene: TRBJ2-5; abundance: NA; v_gene: TRBV7-3
CDR3aa: CASSRGQMNTEAFF; CDR3nt: TGTGCCAGCAGCCGAGGACAGATGAACACTGAAGCTTTCTTT; d_gene: NA; len: 14; j_gene: TRBJ1-1; abundance: NA; v_gene: TRBV5-4
CDR3aa: CASSLGRNTEAFF; CDR3nt: TGTGCCAGCAGCTTGGGAAGGAACACTGAAGCTTTCTTT; d_gene: NA; len: 13; j_gene: TRBJ1-1; abundance: NA; v_gene: TRBV11-3